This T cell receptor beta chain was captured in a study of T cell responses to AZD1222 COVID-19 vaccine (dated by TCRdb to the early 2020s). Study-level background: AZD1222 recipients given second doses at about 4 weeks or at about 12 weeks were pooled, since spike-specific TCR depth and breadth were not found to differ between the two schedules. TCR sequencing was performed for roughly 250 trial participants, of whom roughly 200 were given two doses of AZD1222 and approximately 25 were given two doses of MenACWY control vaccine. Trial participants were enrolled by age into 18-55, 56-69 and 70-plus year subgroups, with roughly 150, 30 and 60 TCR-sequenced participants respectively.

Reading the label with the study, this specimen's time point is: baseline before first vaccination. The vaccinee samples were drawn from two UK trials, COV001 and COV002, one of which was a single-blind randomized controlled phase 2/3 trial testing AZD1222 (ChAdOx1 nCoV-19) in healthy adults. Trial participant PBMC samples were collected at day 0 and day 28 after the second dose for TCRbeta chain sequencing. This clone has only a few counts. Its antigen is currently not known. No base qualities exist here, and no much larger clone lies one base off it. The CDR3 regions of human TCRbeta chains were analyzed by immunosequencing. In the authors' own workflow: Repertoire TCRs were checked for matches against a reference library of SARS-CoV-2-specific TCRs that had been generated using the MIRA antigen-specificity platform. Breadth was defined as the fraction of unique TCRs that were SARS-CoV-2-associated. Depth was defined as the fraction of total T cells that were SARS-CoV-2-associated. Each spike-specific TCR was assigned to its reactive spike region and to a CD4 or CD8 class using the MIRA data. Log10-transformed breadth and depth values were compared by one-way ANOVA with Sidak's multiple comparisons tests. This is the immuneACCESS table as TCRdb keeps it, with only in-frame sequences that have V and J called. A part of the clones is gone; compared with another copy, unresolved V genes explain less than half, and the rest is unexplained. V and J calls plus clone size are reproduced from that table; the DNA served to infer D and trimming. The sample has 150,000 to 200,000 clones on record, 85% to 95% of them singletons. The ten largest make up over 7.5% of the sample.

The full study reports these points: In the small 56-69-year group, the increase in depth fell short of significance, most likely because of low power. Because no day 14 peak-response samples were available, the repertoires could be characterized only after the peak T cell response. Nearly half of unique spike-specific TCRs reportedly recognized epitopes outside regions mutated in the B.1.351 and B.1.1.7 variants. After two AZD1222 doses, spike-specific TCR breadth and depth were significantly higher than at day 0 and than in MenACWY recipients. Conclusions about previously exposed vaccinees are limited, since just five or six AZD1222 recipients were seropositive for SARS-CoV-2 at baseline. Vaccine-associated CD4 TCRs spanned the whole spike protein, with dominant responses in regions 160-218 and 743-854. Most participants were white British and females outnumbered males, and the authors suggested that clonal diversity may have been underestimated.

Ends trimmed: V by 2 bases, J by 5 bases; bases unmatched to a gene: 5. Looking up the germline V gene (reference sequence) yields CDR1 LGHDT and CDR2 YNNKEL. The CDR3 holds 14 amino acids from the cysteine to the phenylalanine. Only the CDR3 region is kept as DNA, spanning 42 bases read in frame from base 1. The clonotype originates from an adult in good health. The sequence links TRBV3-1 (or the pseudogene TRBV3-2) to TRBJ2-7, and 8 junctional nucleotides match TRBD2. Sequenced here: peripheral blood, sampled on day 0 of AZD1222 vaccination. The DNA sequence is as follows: TGTGCCAGCAGCCAAAGCGGGAGTACGGACGAGCAGTACTTC. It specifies CASSQSGSTDEQYF.